This paragraph reports one TCR beta chain. These data come from a study of type 1 regulatory T cells. MiXCR, applied by TCRdb to the reads, yields one record per CDR3 protein. There are approximately 100,000 distinct CDR3 sequences in the sample; 31% occur only once, and 2.2% lies in the top ten. This sequence was found in a human donor in good health. The sequenced material came from CD4+ T cells, either the whole sample or a sorted fraction (not recorded which).

This CDR3 is CASSLGRQGQTQYF. As DNA, the CDR3 is TGCGCCAGCAGCTTGGGAAGACAGGGGCAGACCCAGTACTTC. This chain joins TRBV5-1 and TRBJ2-5; TRBD1 agrees at 8 bases. The CDR3 runs to 14 residues. Germline V gene data show CDR1 as SGHRS and CDR2 as YFSETQ. J gave up 6 bases and V 0 bases, and 4 bases lay outside the gene matches. The whole variable domain, filled in from reference TRBV5-1 and TRBJ2-5, reads KAGVTQTPRYLIKTRGQQVTLSCSPISGHRSVSWYQQTPGQGLQFLFEYFSETQRNKGNFPGRFSGRQFSNSRSEMNVSTLELGDSALYLCASSLGRQGQTQYFGPGTRLLVL.